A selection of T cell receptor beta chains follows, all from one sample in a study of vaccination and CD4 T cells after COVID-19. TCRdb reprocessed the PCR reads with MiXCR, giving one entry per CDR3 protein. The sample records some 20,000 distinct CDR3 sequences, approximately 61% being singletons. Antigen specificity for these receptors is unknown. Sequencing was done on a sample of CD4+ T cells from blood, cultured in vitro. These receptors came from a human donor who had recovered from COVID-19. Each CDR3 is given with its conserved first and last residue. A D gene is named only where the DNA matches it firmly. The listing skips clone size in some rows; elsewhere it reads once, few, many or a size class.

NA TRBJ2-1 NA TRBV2 CARAPAGGGNEQFF TGTGCCAGGGCACCGGCAGGGGGGGGCAATGAGCAGTTCTTC
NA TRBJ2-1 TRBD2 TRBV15 CATSRPSLRAGAFNEQFF TGTGCCACCAGCAGACCCTCCCTTAGAGCGGGAGCATTCAATGAGCAGTTCTTC
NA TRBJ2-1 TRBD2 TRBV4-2 CASSPGLAGVIHEQFF TGTGCCAGCAGCCCGGGACTAGCGGGGGTAATTCATGAGCAGTTCTTC
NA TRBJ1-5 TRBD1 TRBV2 CASRGTGGGNQPQHF TGTGCCAGCAGGGGGACAGGGGGCGGCAATCAGCCCCAGCATTTT
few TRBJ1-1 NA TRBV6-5 CASSYPNTEAFF TGTGCCAGCAGTTACCCGAACACTGAAGCTTTCTTT
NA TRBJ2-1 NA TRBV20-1 CSAKRAPQFSYNEQFF TGCAGTGCTAAGAGGGCTCCGCAGTTCTCCTACAATGAGCAGTTCTTC
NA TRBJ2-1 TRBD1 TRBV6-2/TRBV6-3 CASRPGTGRLYNEQFF TGTGCCAGCAGACCCGGGACAGGGCGACTTTACAATGAGCAGTTCTTC
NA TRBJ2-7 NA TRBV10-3 CAISESGGSYEQYF TGTGCCATCAGTGAGTCGGGCGGTTCCTACGAGCAGTACTTC
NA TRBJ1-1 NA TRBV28 CASAEMAELHEAFF TGTGCCAGCGCTGAGATGGCAGAACTGCATGAAGCTTTCTTT
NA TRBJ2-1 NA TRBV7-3 CASSLTGASRYYNEQFF TGTGCCAGCAGCTTAACGGGGGCTAGCAGATACTACAATGAGCAGTTCTTC
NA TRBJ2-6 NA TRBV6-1 CASRPRGVPSGANVLTF TGTGCCAGCAGACCCCGTGGGGTCCCCTCTGGGGCCAACGTCCTGACTTTC